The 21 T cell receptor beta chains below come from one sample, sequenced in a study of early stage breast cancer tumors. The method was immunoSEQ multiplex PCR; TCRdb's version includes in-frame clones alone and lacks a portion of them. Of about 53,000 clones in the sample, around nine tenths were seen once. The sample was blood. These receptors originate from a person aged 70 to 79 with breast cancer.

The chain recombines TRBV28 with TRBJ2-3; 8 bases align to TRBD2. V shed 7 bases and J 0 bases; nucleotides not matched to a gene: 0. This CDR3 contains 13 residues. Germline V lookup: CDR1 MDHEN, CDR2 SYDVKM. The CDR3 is CASTSGSTDTQYF. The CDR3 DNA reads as TGTGCCAGCACTAGCGGGAGCACAGATACGCAGTATTTT.

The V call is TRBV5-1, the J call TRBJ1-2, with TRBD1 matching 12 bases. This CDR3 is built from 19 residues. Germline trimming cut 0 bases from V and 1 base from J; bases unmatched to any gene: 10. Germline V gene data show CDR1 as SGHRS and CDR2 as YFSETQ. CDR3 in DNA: TGCGCCAGCAGCTTGGAGATGGGACAGGGGGCAAACCTTAACTATGGCTACACCTTC. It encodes CASSLEMGQGANLNYGYTF.

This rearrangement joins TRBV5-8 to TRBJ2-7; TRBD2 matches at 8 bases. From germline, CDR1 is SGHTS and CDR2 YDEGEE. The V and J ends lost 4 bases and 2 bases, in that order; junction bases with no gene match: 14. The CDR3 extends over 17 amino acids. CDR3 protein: CASSPAGGAGGAYEQYF. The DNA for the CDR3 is TGTGCCAGCAGCCCTGCCGGTGGGGCGGGAGGAGCCTACGAGCAGTACTTC.

CDR3 region: CAWSRGMDTEAFF. The CDR3 DNA is TGTGCCTGGAGTCGGGGGATGGACACTGAAGCTTTCTTT. V is TRBV30 and J is TRBJ1-1, with a weak D call TRBD1 (5 bases). Germline V gives CDR1 GTSNPN, CDR2 SVGIG (reference sequence). This CDR3 has 13 residues. Trimming cost V 2 bases and J 3 bases, with 10 bases left between them.

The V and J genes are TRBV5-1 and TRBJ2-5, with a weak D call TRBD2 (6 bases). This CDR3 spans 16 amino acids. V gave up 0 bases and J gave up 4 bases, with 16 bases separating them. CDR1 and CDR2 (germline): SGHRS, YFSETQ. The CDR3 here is CASSLEGGPIGETQYF. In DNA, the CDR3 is TGCGCCAGCAGCTTGGAAGGAGGGCCAATCGGAGAGACCCAGTACTTC.

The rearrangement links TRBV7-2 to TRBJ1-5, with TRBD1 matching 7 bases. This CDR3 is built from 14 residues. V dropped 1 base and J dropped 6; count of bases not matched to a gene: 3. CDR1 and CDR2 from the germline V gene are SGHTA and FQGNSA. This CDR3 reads CASSLEGGGQPQHF. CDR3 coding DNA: TGTGCCAGCAGCTTAGAAGGGGGCGGTCAGCCCCAGCATTTT.

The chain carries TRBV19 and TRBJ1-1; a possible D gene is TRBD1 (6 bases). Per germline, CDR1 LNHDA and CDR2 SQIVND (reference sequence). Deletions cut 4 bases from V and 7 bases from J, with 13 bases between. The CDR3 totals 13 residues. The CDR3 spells CASSKQKDSEAFF. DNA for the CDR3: TGTGCCAGTAGTAAACAAAAGGACAGTGAAGCTTTCTTT. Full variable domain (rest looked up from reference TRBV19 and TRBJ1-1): DGGITQSPKYLFRKEGQNVTLSCEQNLNHDAMYWYRQDPGQGLRLIYYSQIVNDFQKGDIAEGYSVSREKKESFPLTVTSAQKNPTAFYLCASSKQKDSEAFFGQGTRLTVV.

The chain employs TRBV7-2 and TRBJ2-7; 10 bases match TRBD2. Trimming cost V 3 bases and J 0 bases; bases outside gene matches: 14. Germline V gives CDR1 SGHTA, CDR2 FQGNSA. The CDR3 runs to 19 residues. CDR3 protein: CASSFSATGTSASSYEQYF. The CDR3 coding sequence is TGTGCCAGCAGCTTCTCCGCGACCGGGACTAGCGCTAGCTCCTACGAGCAGTACTTC.

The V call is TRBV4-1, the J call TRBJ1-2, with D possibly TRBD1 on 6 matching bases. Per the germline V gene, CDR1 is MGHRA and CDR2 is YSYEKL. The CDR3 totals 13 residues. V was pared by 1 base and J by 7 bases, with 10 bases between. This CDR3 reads CASSQVVRGGYTF. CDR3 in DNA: TGCGCCAGCAGCCAAGTGGTCAGGGGTGGCTACACCTTC.

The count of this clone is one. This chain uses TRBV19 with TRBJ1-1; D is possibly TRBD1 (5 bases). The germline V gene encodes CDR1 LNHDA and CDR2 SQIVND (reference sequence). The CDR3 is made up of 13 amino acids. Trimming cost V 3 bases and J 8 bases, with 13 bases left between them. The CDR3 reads CASSIPPRGEAFF. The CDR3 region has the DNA TGTGCCAGTAGTATCCCCCCCCGGGGGGAAGCTTTCTTT.

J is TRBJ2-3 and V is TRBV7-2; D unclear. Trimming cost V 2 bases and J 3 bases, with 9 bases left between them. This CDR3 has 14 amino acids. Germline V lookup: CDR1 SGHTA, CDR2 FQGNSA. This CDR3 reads CASSLIPSTDTQYF. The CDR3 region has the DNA TGTGCCAGCAGCTTAATCCCCAGTACAGATACGCAGTATTTT.

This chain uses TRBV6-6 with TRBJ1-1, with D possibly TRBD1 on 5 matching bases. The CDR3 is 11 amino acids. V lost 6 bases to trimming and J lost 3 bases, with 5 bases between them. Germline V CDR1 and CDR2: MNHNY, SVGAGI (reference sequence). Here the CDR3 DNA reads TGTGCCAGCAGACAGGACACTGAAGCTTTCTTT. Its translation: CASRQDTEAFF.

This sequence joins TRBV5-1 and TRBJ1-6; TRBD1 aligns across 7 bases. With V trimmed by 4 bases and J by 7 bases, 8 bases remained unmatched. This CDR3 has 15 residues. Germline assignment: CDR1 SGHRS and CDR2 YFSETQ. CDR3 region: CASSTGTAENSPLHF. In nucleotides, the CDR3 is TGCGCCAGCAGCACCGGGACAGCGGAGAATTCACCCCTCCACTTT.

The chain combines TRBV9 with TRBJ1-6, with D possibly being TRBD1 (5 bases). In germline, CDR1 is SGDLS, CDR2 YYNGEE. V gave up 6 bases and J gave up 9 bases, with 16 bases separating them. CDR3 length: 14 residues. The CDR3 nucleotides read TGTGCCAGCAACCCAGGGAGGGGCGGTTCACCCCTCCACTTT. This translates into CASNPGRGGSPLHF.

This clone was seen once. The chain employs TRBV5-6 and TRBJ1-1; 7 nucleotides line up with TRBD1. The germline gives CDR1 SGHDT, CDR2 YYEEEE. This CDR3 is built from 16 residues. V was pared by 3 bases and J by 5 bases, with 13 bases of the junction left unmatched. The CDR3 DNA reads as TGTGCCAGCAGCTCCTATTACCCGACAGGGCATACTGAAGCTTTCTTT. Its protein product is CASSSYYPTGHTEAFF.

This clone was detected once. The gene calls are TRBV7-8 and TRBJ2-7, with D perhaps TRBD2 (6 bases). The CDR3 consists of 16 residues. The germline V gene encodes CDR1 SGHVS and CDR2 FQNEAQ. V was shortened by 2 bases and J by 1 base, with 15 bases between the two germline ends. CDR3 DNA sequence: TGTGCCAGCAGCTTATTGCGGGGTCGAATGTCCTACGAGCAGTACTTC. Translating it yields CASSLLRGRMSYEQYF.

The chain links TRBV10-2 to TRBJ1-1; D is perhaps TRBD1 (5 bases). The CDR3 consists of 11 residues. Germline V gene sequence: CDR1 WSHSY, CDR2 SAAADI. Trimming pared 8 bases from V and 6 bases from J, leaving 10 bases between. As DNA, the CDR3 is TGCGCCAGCCGCGGGACCTCTGAAGCTTTCTTT. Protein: CASRGTSEAFF.

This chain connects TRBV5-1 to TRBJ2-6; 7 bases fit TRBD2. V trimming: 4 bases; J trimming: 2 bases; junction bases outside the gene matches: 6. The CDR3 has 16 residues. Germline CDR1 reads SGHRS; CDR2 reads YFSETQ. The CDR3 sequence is CASSRRGGAGANVLTF. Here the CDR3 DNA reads TGCGCCAGCAGCCGTCGCGGGGGAGCTGGGGCCAACGTCCTGACTTTC.

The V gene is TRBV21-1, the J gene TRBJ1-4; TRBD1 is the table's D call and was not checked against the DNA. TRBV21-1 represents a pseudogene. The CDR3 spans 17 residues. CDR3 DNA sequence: TGTGCCAGCAGCGGGACGGGACAGGGGGGAAGGGATGAAAAACTGTTTTTT. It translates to CASSGTGQGGRDEKLFF.

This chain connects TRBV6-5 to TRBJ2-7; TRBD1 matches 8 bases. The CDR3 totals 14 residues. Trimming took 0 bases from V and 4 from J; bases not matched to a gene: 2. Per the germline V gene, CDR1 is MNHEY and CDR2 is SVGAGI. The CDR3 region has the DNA TGTGCCAGCAGTTACTCGCAGGGGGCTTACGAGCAGTACTTC. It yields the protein CASSYSQGAYEQYF.

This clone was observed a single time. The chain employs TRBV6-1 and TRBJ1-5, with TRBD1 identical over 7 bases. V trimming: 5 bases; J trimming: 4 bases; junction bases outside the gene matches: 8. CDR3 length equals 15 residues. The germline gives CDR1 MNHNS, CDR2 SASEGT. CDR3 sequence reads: CASSLPGQINQPQHF. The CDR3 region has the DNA TGTGCCAGCAGTCTACCGGGACAGATAAATCAGCCCCAGCATTTT.